The 17 T cell receptor beta chains below come from one sample, sequenced in a study of OX40 agonist ivuxolimab in advanced cancers. Assay used: immunoSEQ multiplex PCR; TCRdb lists only in-frame clones, some missing. The sample has about 60,000 clones; about 90% are singletons. This sample comprised CD4+ or CD8+ T cells sorted from blood, obtained in a trial of the OX40 agonist ivuxolimab. Receptors originate from an adult with an advanced solid tumor such as melanoma, head and neck, liver or kidney cancer.

As to this clone: Other nucleotide sequences in the sample specify the same CDR3. This CDR3 reads CASSVGLDTQYF. DNA of the CDR3: TGTGCCAGCAGCGTAGGATTGGATACGCAGTATTTT. The rearrangement links TRBV9 to TRBJ2-3; D is unresolved. The CDR3 has 12 residues. Germline loops: CDR1 SGDLS, CDR2 YYNGEE. The V end lost 0 bases, the J end lost 6 bases, and 5 bases lay between the germline ends.

This chain joins TRBV19 and TRBJ2-7, with no clear D. Looked up from germline, CDR1 is LNHDA and CDR2 is SQIVND (reference sequence). Trimming removed 3 bases from V and 4 bases from J, with 13 bases in between. This CDR3 region has 14 residues. Here the CDR3 DNA reads TGTGCCAGTAGTATTAACCCTTGGGCTTACGAGCAGTACTTC. Protein sequence: CASSINPWAYEQYF. Supplemented by reference TRBV19 and TRBJ2-7, the full variable domain reads DGGITQSPKYLFRKEGQNVTLSCEQNLNHDAMYWYRQDPGQGLRLIYYSQIVNDFQKGDIAEGYSVSREKKESFPLTVTSAQKNPTAFYLCASSINPWAYEQYFGPGTRLTVT.

This clone was found once. The chain combines TRBV12-5 with TRBJ2-1, with 9 bases identical to TRBD2. There are 21 residues in the CDR3. Germline CDR1 is LGHNT and CDR2 is FRNRAP. V dropped 5 bases and J dropped 3; count of bases not matched to a gene: 23. The CDR3 nucleotides are TGTGCTAGTGGTCTAAACCTCGGCTCTTTTTCGGCGGGAGGGCTCTACAATGAGCAGTTCTTC. Translating gives CASGLNLGSFSAGGLYNEQFF.

The genes are TRBV6-5 and TRBJ1-1; D is undetermined. The V gene lost 2 bases and the J gene lost 1 base, with 8 bases spanning the gap. The CDR3 length is 14 residues. The germline gives CDR1 MNHEY, CDR2 SVGAGI. Written as DNA, the CDR3 is TGTGCCAGCAGTTACGGGCCTCCGAACACTGAAGCTTTCTTT. It yields the protein CASSYGPPNTEAFF.

V usage is TRBV19 and J usage is TRBJ2-2; 8 nucleotides line up with TRBD2. Germline V gene lookup returns CDR1 LNHDA and CDR2 SQIVND (reference sequence). This CDR3 region has 17 residues. Losses at the gene ends were 3 bases for V and 3 bases for J; bases not matched to a gene: 9. CDR3 sequence (DNA): TGTGCCAGTAGTATGGGTACGGGACTAGTGCACACCGGGGAGCTGTTTTTT. It yields the protein CASSMGTGLVHTGELFF.

This sequence joins TRBV28 and TRBJ2-3; TRBD1 or TRBD2 may be the D gene (5 bases each). Trimming left V 8 bases short and J 1 base short, with 16 bases between. This CDR3 has 15 residues. CDR1 is MDHEN and CDR2 is SYDVKM in the germline V gene. CDR3 sequence (DNA): TGTGCCAGCTCCACTCCGAGGGACCGCACAGATACGCAGTATTTT. It yields the protein CASSTPRDRTDTQYF.

This clone was observed once. The chain couples TRBV9 to TRBJ2-2; tentative D call: TRBD2 (6 bases). CDR3 length equals 16 residues. CDR1 and CDR2 from the germline V gene are SGDLS and YYNGEE. Trimming shortened V by 3 bases and J by 3 bases, and 15 bases separated the two germline ends. The CDR3 is CASSGGFGRHTGELFF. The DNA for the CDR3 is TGTGCCAGCAGCGGAGGTTTTGGGAGGCACACCGGGGAGCTGTTTTTT.

The chain joins TRBV7-9 to TRBJ2-2; D could derive from TRBD1 or TRBD2 (5 bases each). In germline, CDR1 is SEHNR, CDR2 FQNEAQ (reference sequence). The CDR3 is made up of 16 amino acids. V shed 7 bases and J shed 4 bases, with 19 bases lying between them. The CDR3 protein is CASTTRGGFGTGELFF. In DNA, the CDR3 is TGTGCCAGCACCACACGGGGCGGTTTCGGCACCGGGGAGCTGTTTTTT. Full variable domain (missing parts from reference TRBV7-9 and TRBJ2-2): DTGVSQNPRHKITKRGQNVTFRCDPISEHNRLYWYRQTLGQGPEFLTYFQNEAQLEKSRLLSDRFSAERPKGSFSTLEIQRTEQGDSAMYLCASTTRGGFGTGELFFGEGSRLTVL.

V is TRBV2 and J is TRBJ1-2; D gene ambiguous. V lost 4 bases to trimming and J lost 4 bases, with 13 bases between them. The CDR3 sequence is 14 residues long. CDR1 and CDR2 (germline): SNHLY, FYNNEI. The CDR3 here is CASSGGGAVYGYTF. DNA for the CDR3: TGTGCCAGCAGTGGAGGAGGAGCTGTCTATGGCTACACCTTC.

This clone was detected once. The J gene is TRBJ2-5, the V gene TRBV5-1; no definite D call. V was pared by 1 base and J by 3 bases, with 13 bases between. CDR1 SGHRS and CDR2 YFSETQ come from the germline V gene. The CDR3 is 15 residues long. The CDR3 protein is CASSLSSRAEETQYF. In nucleotides, the CDR3 is TGCGCCAGCAGCTTGTCGAGCCGCGCGGAAGAGACCCAGTACTTC. Full variable domain (missing parts from reference TRBV5-1 and TRBJ2-5): KAGVTQTPRYLIKTRGQQVTLSCSPISGHRSVSWYQQTPGQGLQFLFEYFSETQRNKGNFPGRFSGRQFSNSRSEMNVSTLELGDSALYLCASSLSSRAEETQYFGPGTRLLVL.

The chain carries TRBV6-1 and TRBJ2-7; 7 bases align to TRBD1. Germline-derived CDR1 and CDR2 are MNHNS and SASEGT. This CDR3 has 16 residues. Trimming took 4 bases from V and 0 from J; bases not matched to a gene: 9. The CDR3 nucleotides are TGTGCCAGCAGTGGGACGACAGGGTTCTACTCCTACGAGCAGTACTTC. Protein product: CASSGTTGFYSYEQYF.

CDR3 sequence reads: CASSQYYEQYF. CDR3 in DNA: TGTGCCAGCAGCCAATACTACGAGCAGTACTTC. This rearrangement joins TRBV14 to TRBJ2-7; D remains ambiguous. The germline V gene has CDR1 SGHDN and CDR2 FVKESK. The CDR3 is 11 residues long. Trimming took 2 bases from V and 3 from J, leaving 2 bases between them.

The chain is built from TRBV5-6 and TRBJ2-1, with D possibly matching TRBD1 (5 bases). Trimming shortened V by 3 bases and J by 10 bases, and 17 bases separated the two germline ends. This CDR3 region has 14 residues. Germline V lookup: CDR1 SGHDT, CDR2 YYEEEE. The CDR3 loop is CASSSGRLGREQFF. The CDR3 coding sequence is TGTGCCAGCAGCTCAGGGCGACTGGGCAGGGAGCAGTTCTTC.

J is TRBJ1-2 and V is TRBV6-1; the match to TRBD1 covers 7 bases. The CDR3 length is 15 residues. J lost 0 bases, V lost 7 bases, and 8 bases had no gene match. The germline gives CDR1 MNHNS, CDR2 SASEGT. The CDR3 DNA follows: TGTGCCAGCAAAGAACAGGGGACCTCTAACTATGGCTACACCTTC. Its protein is CASKEQGTSNYGYTF.

The V and J genes are TRBV29-1 and TRBJ2-7; 10 bases align to TRBD1. V was clipped by 7 bases and J by 4 bases; unmatched bases: 7. Looked up from germline, CDR1 is SQVTM and CDR2 is ANQGSEA. The CDR3 covers 13 residues. CDR3 in amino acids: CSARTGGRYEQYF. In DNA form, the CDR3 reads TGCAGCGCCCGGACAGGGGGAAGATACGAGCAGTACTTC.

The rearrangement uses TRBV28 and TRBJ2-7; D unclear. The V gene's germline CDR1 is MDHEN and CDR2 SYDVKM. The CDR3 runs to 12 residues. With 8 bases removed from V and 6 bases from J, the gap between germline ends came to 14 bases. CDR3: CASSPPTAEQYF. DNA for the CDR3: TGTGCCAGCTCCCCCCCAACCGCCGAGCAGTACTTC.

The V call is TRBV19, the J call TRBJ1-1, with TRBD1 identical over 9 bases. V lost 7 bases and J lost 7; bases outside the gene matches: 10. The CDR3 has 14 amino acids. CDR1 is LNHDA, CDR2 SQIVND, per germline (reference sequence). The CDR3 DNA follows: TGTGCCAGTACGACAGGGGGACCCCACAGTGAAGCTTTCTTT. Residues: CASTTGGPHSEAFF.